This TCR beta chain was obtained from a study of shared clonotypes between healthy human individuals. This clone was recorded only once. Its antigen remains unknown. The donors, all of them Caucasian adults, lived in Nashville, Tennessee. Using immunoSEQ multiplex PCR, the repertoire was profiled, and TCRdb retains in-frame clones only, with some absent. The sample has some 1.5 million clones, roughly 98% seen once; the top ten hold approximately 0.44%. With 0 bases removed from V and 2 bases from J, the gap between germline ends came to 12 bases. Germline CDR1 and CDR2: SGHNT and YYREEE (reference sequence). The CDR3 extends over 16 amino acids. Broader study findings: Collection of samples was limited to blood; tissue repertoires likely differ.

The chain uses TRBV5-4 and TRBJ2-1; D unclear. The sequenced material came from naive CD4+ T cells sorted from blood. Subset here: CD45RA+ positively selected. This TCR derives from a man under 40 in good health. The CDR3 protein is CASSLASETTYNEQFF. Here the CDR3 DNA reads TGTGCCAGCAGCTTGGCCAGCGAGACCACCTACAATGAGCAGTTCTTC.